This TCR beta chain is drawn from a study of cytomegalovirus exposure and HLA in healthy donors. Overall study findings and caveats: Subsequent analysis of the 100 to 150 validation repertoires found a tendency for first-cohort TCR clusters to co-occur.

This clone was counted once. As yet, its antigen is unknown. CDR3 length equals 15 residues. The ends lost 5 bases at V and 6 bases at J; junction bases unmatched: 7. Germline V gene sequence: CDR1 MRHNA, CDR2 SNTAGT. Profiled with immunoSEQ multiplex PCR; TCRdb holds only in-frame clones, not every one. Seen here are roughly 190,000 clones, 86% observed once, and the top ten hold more than 1.1%. Sequenced sample: PBMCs. The chain has TRBV6-4 and TRBJ2-1; 10 bases match TRBD2. The sequence was collected from a woman aged 18-30 years in good health and CMV-seronegative. The CDR3 loop reads CASSHGSSGGNEQFF. DNA for the CDR3: TGTGCCAGCAGTCACGGGTCTAGCGGGGGCAATGAGCAGTTCTTC.